Each of the 26 T cell receptor beta chains below was sequenced from the same sample in a study of blood T cell repertoires in COVID-19. Clones were sequenced by immunoSEQ multiplex PCR, and TCRdb holds only the in-frame ones, with some missing. The table includes about 250,000 clones, 80% to 90% detected once. Sequencing was performed on PBMCs or T cells enriched from blood (not recorded which). The origin of the receptors is a woman aged 25 to 39 who had recovered from COVID-19.

This clone was recorded a few times. The rearrangement joins TRBV30 to TRBJ1-4; D is perhaps TRBD1 (5 bases). The CDR3 extends over 13 amino acids. Trimming stripped 5 bases from V and 7 bases from J, with 14 bases between. Germline assignment: CDR1 GTSNPN and CDR2 SVGIG (reference sequence). CDR3 sequence: CAWGRVGGEKLFF. The CDR3 DNA is TGTGCCTGGGGCAGGGTGGGGGGTGAAAAACTGTTTTTT.

DNA for the CDR3: TGTGCCAGCAGTGACGGTAAGAGCACTAGCGGATCCTACGAGCAGTACTTC. Encoded protein: CASSDGKSTSGSYEQYF. The rearrangement links TRBV2 to TRBJ2-7, with TRBD2 matching over 8 bases. Germline-derived CDR1 and CDR2 are SNHLY and FYNNEI. CDR3 length: 17 amino acids. V shed 3 bases, J shed 1 base, and the junction held 11 bases outside the gene matches. Full variable domain (rest looked up from reference TRBV2 and TRBJ2-7): EPEVTQTPSHQVTQMGQEVILRCVPISNHLYFYWYRQILGQKVEFLVSFYNNEISEKSEIFDDQFSVERPDGSNFTLKIRSTKLEDSAMYFCASSDGKSTSGSYEQYFGPGTRLTVT.

This clone was observed a few times. The gene calls are TRBV25-1 and TRBJ1-1; possible D gene TRBD1, 5 bases. CDR3 length: 14 amino acids. With 3 bases removed from V and 10 bases from J, the gap between germline ends came to 18 bases. Germline V gene data show CDR1 as MGHDK and CDR2 as SYGVNS. The CDR3 DNA follows: TGTGCCAGCAGTGAGCGGGGACTTCGGATGGGAGCTTTCTTT. Translation gives CASSERGLRMGAFF.

This rearrangement joins TRBV25-1 to TRBJ1-1, with D perhaps TRBD1 (5 bases). Germline assignment: CDR1 MGHDK and CDR2 SYGVNS. V was shortened by 2 bases and J by 8 bases, with 15 bases between the two germline ends. This CDR3 region has 14 residues. The CDR3 region has the DNA TGTGCCAGCAGTGAAGGAGGGCTCGGGGCCGAAGCTTTCTTT. Protein: CASSEGGLGAEAFF.

This clone was detected only once. The chain carries TRBV5-4 and TRBJ1-6; D is perhaps TRBD1 (6 bases). V was cut by 2 bases and J by 6 bases, with 9 bases left in between. The CDR3 loop spans 14 amino acids. Germline CDR1 and CDR2: SGHNT and YYREEE (reference sequence). CDR3 nucleotide sequence: TGTGCCAGCAGCTTAGGACAGAGTAATTCACCCCTCCACTTT. Amino acid sequence: CASSLGQSNSPLHF.

The rearrangement joins TRBV5-5 to TRBJ1-5; possible D gene TRBD1, 6 bases. The CDR3 has 15 amino acids. Germline assignment: CDR1 SGHKS and CDR2 YYEKEE (reference sequence). Trimming stripped 0 bases from V and 4 bases from J, with 11 bases between. As DNA, the CDR3 is TGTGCCAGCAGCTTGGAAGGGGGGGGAAATCAGCCCCAGCATTTT. This translates into CASSLEGGGNQPQHF.

V gene TRBV12-3 or TRBV12-4 combines with J gene TRBJ2-1; maybe TRBD1 (7 bases). V was shortened by 11 bases and J by 8 bases, with 19 bases between the two germline ends. CDR3 length: 13 amino acids. CDR3 sequence: CADHAQGGHEQFF. The CDR3 DNA is TGTGCCGACCACGCCCAGGGGGGACATGAGCAGTTCTTC.

The chain joins TRBV25-1 to TRBJ2-1, with TRBD1 matching over 8 bases. The CDR3 length is 17 residues. V lost 3 bases, J lost 6 bases, and 13 bases stayed unmatched. Germline V gene data show CDR1 as MGHDK and CDR2 as SYGVNS. This CDR3 is CASSDPLRDRLRNEQFF. CDR3 DNA: TGTGCCAGCAGTGACCCACTCCGGGACAGGCTCCGCAATGAGCAGTTCTTC.

The rearrangement links TRBV6-5 to TRBJ2-7; no definite D call. The V end lost 5 bases, the J end lost 2 bases, and 16 bases lay between the germline ends. The CDR3 spans 15 residues. Looked up from germline, CDR1 is MNHEY and CDR2 is SVGAGI. CDR3 sequence (DNA): TGTGCCAGCAGTCCACGGGTGGTGAATGCCTACGAGCAGTACTTC. Amino acid sequence: CASSPRVVNAYEQYF.

The chain links TRBV5-6 to TRBJ2-7; the match to TRBD2 covers 7 bases. Germline V CDR1 and CDR2: SGHDT, YYEEEE. This CDR3 is 14 amino acids long. With V trimmed by 7 bases and J by 4 bases, 11 bases remained unmatched. The CDR3 sequence is CASYLRLAAYEQYF. In nucleotides, the CDR3 is TGTGCCAGCTACTTGAGACTAGCCGCTTACGAGCAGTACTTC. Using reference TRBV5-6 and TRBJ2-7 for the parts outside the CDR3, the full variable domain is DAGVTQSPTHLIKTRGQQVTLRCSPKSGHDTVSWYQQALGQGPQFIFQYYEEEERQRGNFPDRFSGHQFPNYSSELNVNALLLGDSALYLCASYLRLAAYEQYFGPGTRLTVT.

CDR3 coding DNA: TGTGCCAGCAGCGAGCAACAGTCCGGGGAGCTGTTTTTT. The encoded protein is CASSEQQSGELFF. The chain combines TRBV5-4 with TRBJ2-2; D gene ambiguous. Per germline, CDR1 SGHNT and CDR2 YYREEE (reference sequence). The CDR3 sequence is 13 residues long. With 4 bases removed from V and 6 bases from J, the gap between germline ends came to 10 bases.

This chain connects TRBV12-3 or TRBV12-4 to TRBJ1-2, with D hard to call. V gave up 4 bases and J gave up 8 bases, with 11 bases separating them. The CDR3 runs 12 residues. For the CDR3, the DNA is TGTGCCAGCAGTTACAACGAACGAGGCTACACCTTC. As protein: CASSYNERGYTF.

The gene calls are TRBV9 and TRBJ2-1, with 9 bases lining up with TRBD2. V shed 4 bases and J 3 bases; nucleotides not matched to a gene: 5. The CDR3 totals 15 residues. CDR1 SGDLS and CDR2 YYNGEE come from the germline V gene. The CDR3 region is CASSLTSGYYNEQFF. CDR3 in DNA: TGTGCCAGCAGCCTGACTAGCGGATACTACAATGAGCAGTTCTTC.

The chain links TRBV5-1 to TRBJ1-3, with TRBD1 as a possible D gene (6 bases). The CDR3 is 14 amino acids. Germline V gives CDR1 SGHRS, CDR2 YFSETQ. V was clipped by 5 bases and J by 3 bases, with 12 bases between them. CDR3 bases: TGCGCCAGCAGGCCCGGGACAAATGGAAACACCATATATTTT. Its translation: CASRPGTNGNTIYF.

J is TRBJ1-2 and V is TRBV19; 9 bases fit TRBD1. The CDR3 runs 16 residues. Per the germline V gene, CDR1 is LNHDA and CDR2 is SQIVND (reference sequence). With V trimmed by 4 bases and J by 3 bases, 9 bases remained unmatched. This chain's CDR3 is CASSTTGTGSHYGYTF. CDR3 DNA: TGTGCCAGTAGTACCACCGGGACAGGGTCGCACTATGGCTACACCTTC.

The rearrangement joins TRBV2 to TRBJ2-1, with D tentatively TRBD2 (6 bases). Germline lookup yields CDR1 SNHLY and CDR2 FYNNEI. V was clipped by 0 bases and J by 10 bases, with 25 bases between them. This CDR3 spans 18 amino acids. The CDR3 coding sequence is TGTGCCAGCAGTGAAGCCGGTGTTCGACTAGTTAAGGATAAAGAGCAGTTCTTC. Residues: CASSEAGVRLVKDKEQFF.

This chain joins TRBV5-4 and TRBJ2-7; the match to TRBD2 covers 7 bases. The CDR3 covers 15 residues. V dropped 0 bases and J dropped 0; count of bases not matched to a gene: 3. The germline CDR1 and CDR2 sequences are SGHNT and YYREEE (reference sequence). This CDR3 reads CASSLAAGPSYEQYF. The CDR3 DNA reads as TGTGCCAGCAGCTTGGCAGCGGGGCCCTCCTACGAGCAGTACTTC.

The V and J genes are TRBV28 and TRBJ2-7, with 15 bases aligning to TRBD2. V lost 1 base to trimming and J lost 6 bases; unmatched junction nucleotides: 1. There are 15 residues in the CDR3. CDR1 MDHEN and CDR2 SYDVKM come from the germline V gene. CDR3 region: CASSLSGLAGGEQYF. In nucleotides, the CDR3 is TGTGCCAGCAGTTTATCGGGACTAGCGGGAGGCGAGCAGTACTTC.

This clone was recorded once. The chain couples TRBV27 to TRBJ2-5, with TRBD2 matching 7 bases. CDR3 length: 15 residues. V shed 7 bases, J shed 3 bases, and the junction held 11 bases outside the gene matches. CDR1 MNHEY and CDR2 SMNVEV come from the germline V gene (reference sequence). CDR3 nucleotide sequence: TGTGCCAGCAAACGGGGACTAAAGGAAAAAGAGACCCAGTACTTC. It translates to CASKRGLKEKETQYF.

The chain carries TRBV28 and TRBJ1-5; D perhaps matches TRBD1 (6 bases). Trimming cost V 6 bases and J 9 bases, with 18 bases left between them. The V gene's germline CDR1 is MDHEN and CDR2 SYDVKM. This CDR3 is 14 amino acids long. The CDR3 DNA is TGTGCCAGCAGCCATGATAGGGGGTTTAGGCCCCAGCATTTT. Residues: CASSHDRGFRPQHF.

V usage is TRBV6-1 and J usage is TRBJ2-3; TRBD1 aligns across 8 bases. The V gene end was trimmed by 3 bases and the J gene end by 4 bases; junction bases not matched to a gene: 6. CDR1 MNHNS and CDR2 SASEGT come from the germline V gene. CDR3 length: 15 residues. The CDR3 DNA reads TGTGCCAGCAGTGATGGGTCACAGGGGGCAGATACGCAGTATTTT. This sequence encodes CASSDGSQGADTQYF.

The V gene is TRBV6-1, the J gene TRBJ1-5, with D possibly TRBD1 on 6 matching bases. V lost 2 bases to trimming and J lost 3 bases, with 14 bases between them. The CDR3 consists of 16 residues. Germline CDR1 is MNHNS and CDR2 is SASEGT. CDR3 amino acids: CASSEWGGGHNQPQHF. The CDR3 nucleotides are TGTGCCAGCAGTGAATGGGGAGGGGGACACAATCAGCCCCAGCATTTT.

This sequence joins TRBV3-1 (or the pseudogene TRBV3-2) and TRBJ2-7; tentatively, D is TRBD1 (5 bases). V was cut by 1 base and J by 3 bases, with 10 bases left in between. This CDR3 region has 14 residues. Germline loops: CDR1 LGHDT, CDR2 YNNKEL (reference sequence). The CDR3 nucleotides are TGTGCCAGCAGCCAAGGAGGAAGGGGCTACGAGCAGTACTTC. It codes for CASSQGGRGYEQYF.

The chain has TRBV6-5 and TRBJ2-7; D call uncertain. Germline V CDR1 and CDR2: MNHEY, SVGAGI. Trimming stripped 6 bases from V and 3 bases from J, with 15 bases between. This CDR3 region has 14 residues. CDR3 loop: CASRPREGRYEQYF. DNA for the CDR3: TGTGCCAGCAGACCTAGAGAAGGTCGCTACGAGCAGTACTTC.

This clone was observed a single time. This rearrangement joins TRBV6-5 to TRBJ1-2; D is ambiguous. V was cut by 6 bases and J by 4 bases, with 12 bases left in between. Germline V gene data show CDR1 as MNHEY and CDR2 as SVGAGI. The CDR3 contains 13 residues. CDR3: CASRADIPYGYTF. As DNA, the CDR3 is TGTGCCAGCAGGGCCGACATACCCTATGGCTACACCTTC.

The chain's CDR3 is CASSLGRGYQETQYF. For the CDR3, the DNA is TGCGCCAGCAGCTTGGGTCGGGGGTACCAAGAGACCCAGTACTTC. The V gene is TRBV5-1, the J gene TRBJ2-5, with D possibly TRBD2 on 6 matching bases. Germline-derived CDR1 and CDR2 are SGHRS and YFSETQ. CDR3 length: 15 amino acids. Trimming cost V 0 bases and J 0 bases, with 9 bases left between them. Drawing the rest from reference TRBV5-1 and TRBJ2-5, the complete variable domain is KAGVTQTPRYLIKTRGQQVTLSCSPISGHRSVSWYQQTPGQGLQFLFEYFSETQRNKGNFPGRFSGRQFSNSRSEMNVSTLELGDSALYLCASSLGRGYQETQYFGPGTRLLVL.